This T cell receptor (beta chain) was identified in a study of shared clonotypes between healthy human individuals. V gave up 4 bases and J gave up 4 bases; unmatched junction bases: 7. Germline assignment: CDR1 SGDLS and CDR2 YYNGEE. This CDR3 contains 15 residues. Donors included only healthy HIV-negative adults lacking recent acute infections or vaccinations. Subsets obtained from CD4+ cells comprised CD45RA+ naive and CD45RA-negative memory cells. Deep was the level used in running the assay. The data were produced by immunoSEQ multiplex PCR, yet TCRdb's version contains in-frame clones alone and is incomplete. In the table there are 1,400,000 or so clones, around 98.5% of which are singletons.

The material sequenced was naive CD4+ T cells sorted from blood. Regarding subset: CD45RA+ positively selected. The sequence was collected from a man aged 25-40 years in good health. The chain employs TRBV9 and TRBJ2-2; TRBD1 matches at 7 bases. The CDR3 DNA reads as TGTGCCAGCAGCCTCCCAGGGGGTCCCACCGGGGAGCTGTTTTTT. Translation: CASSLPGGPTGELFF.